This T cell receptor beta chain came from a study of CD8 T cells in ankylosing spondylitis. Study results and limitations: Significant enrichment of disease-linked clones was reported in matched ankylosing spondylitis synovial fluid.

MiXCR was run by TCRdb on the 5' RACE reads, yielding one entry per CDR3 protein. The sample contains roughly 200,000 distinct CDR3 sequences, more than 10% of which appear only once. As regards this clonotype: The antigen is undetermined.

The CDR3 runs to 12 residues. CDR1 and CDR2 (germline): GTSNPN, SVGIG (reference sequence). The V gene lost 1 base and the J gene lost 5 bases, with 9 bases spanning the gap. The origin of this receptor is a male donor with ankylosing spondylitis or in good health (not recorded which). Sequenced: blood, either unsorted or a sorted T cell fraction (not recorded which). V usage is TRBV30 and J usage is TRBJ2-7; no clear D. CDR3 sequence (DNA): TGTGCCTGGAGTGGGCCGGTGGACGAGCAGTACTTC. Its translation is CAWSGPVDEQYF. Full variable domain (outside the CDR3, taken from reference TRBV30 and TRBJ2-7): SQTIHQWPATLVQPVGSPLSLECTVEGTSNPNLYWYRQAAGRGLQLLFYSVGIGQISSEVPQNLSASRPQDRQFILSSKKLLLSDSGFYLCAWSGPVDEQYFGPGTRLTVT.